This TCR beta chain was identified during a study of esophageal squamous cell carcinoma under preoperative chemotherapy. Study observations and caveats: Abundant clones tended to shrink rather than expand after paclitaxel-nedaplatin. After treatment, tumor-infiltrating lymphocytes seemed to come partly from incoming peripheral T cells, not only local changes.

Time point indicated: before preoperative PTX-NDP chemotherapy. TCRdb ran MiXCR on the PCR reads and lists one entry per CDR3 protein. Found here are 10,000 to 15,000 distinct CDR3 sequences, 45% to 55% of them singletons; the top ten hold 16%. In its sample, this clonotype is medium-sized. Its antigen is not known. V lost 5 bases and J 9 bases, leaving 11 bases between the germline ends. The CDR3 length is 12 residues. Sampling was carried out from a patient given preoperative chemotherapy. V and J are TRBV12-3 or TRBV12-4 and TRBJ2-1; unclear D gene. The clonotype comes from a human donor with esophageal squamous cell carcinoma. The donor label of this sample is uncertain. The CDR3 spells CASSPRWGEQFF. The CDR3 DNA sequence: TGTGCCAGCAGTCCAAGGTGGGGTGAGCAGTTCTTC.